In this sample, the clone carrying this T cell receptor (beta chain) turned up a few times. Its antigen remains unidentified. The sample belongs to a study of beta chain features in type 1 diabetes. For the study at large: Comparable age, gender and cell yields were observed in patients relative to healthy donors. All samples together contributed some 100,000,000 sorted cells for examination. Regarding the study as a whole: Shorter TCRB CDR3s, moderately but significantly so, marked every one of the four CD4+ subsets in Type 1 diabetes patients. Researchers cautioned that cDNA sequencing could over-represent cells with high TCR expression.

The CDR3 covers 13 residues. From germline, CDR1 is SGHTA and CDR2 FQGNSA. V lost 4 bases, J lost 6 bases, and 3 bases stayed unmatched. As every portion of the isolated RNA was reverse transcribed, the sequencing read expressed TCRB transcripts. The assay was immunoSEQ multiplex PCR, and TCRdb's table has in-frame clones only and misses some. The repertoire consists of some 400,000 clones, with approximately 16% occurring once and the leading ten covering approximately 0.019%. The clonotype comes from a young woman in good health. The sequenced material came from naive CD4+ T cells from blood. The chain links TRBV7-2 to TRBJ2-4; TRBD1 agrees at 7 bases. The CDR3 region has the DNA TGTGCCAGCAGCTCCCGGGACAGAAACATTCAGTACTTC. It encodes CASSSRDRNIQYF.